Reported below is one TCR beta chain. This entry is derived from a study of healthy donors' naive CD4 and CD8 T cells. TCR libraries were built from 450 to 650 ng of total RNA by linear amplification. TCRdb re-derived calls from the reads in MiXCR, one entry per CDR3 protein. The table includes roughly 200,000 distinct CDR3 sequences, about 76% detected once. Per the germline V gene, CDR1 is SGHVS and CDR2 is FQNEAQ. CDR3 length equals 16 residues. Between the trimmed V and J ends, which lost 1 base and 1 base, there was a span of 12 bases. The rearrangement uses TRBV7-8 and TRBJ2-3; D is perhaps TRBD2 (5 bases). What was sequenced was naive CD4+ and CD8+ T cells sorted from blood, pooled from several donors. The TCR comes from a pool of human donors in good health; the sample pools cells from several healthy donors. The CDR3 DNA reads as TGTGCCAGCAGCTTAGTCCCAGCGGACCGCACAGATACGCAGTATTTT. It specifies CASSLVPADRTDTQYF. Based on the CDR3 plus reference TRBV7-8 and TRBJ2-3, the full variable domain is GAGVSQSPRYKVAKRGQDVALRCDPISGHVSLFWYQQALGQGPEFLTYFQNEAQLDKSGLPSDRFFAERPEGSVSTLKIQRTQQEDSAVYLCASSLVPADRTDTQYFGPGTRLTVL.